Presented here are 7 T cell receptor beta chains from one specimen sequenced in a study of blood T cells in healthy people across ages. A sample-barcoded 5' primer and a J-beta primer mix were used in a second PCR of about 7 to 11 cycles. Each CDR3 protein is one row after TCRdb ran MiXCR on the 5' RACE reads. The data show around 520,000 distinct CDR3 sequences, roughly a quarter seen once. Separately, the same data were catalogued under a study of T cells of mothers and their children.

The sequencing sample was made of blood. The source of these receptors is a boy between 2 and 15 years old in good health.

J is TRBJ2-1 and V is TRBV3-1; TRBD2 matches at 7 bases. The CDR3 totals 16 residues. CDR1 and CDR2 (germline): LGHDT, YNNKEL (reference sequence). V lost 0 bases and J lost 8; bases outside the gene matches: 10. The chain's CDR3 is CASSQEPGGPVYEQFF. As DNA, the CDR3 is TGTGCCAGCAGCCAAGAACCGGGAGGCCCGGTCTATGAGCAGTTCTTC.

This clonotype was recorded a few times. This chain joins TRBV7-6 and TRBJ1-6, with D possibly being TRBD1 (6 bases). The CDR3 spans 15 residues. The germline V gene has CDR1 SGHVS and CDR2 FNYEAQ. V lost 2 bases and J lost 8, with 13 bases in between. CDR3 protein: CASSLSVQGDSPLHF. In DNA form, the CDR3 reads TGTGCCAGCAGCTTATCAGTACAGGGCGATTCACCCCTCCACTTT.

This clonotype has a handful of counts. This rearrangement joins TRBV20-1 to TRBJ1-5; D possibly corresponds to TRBD1 (5 bases). Germline V gives CDR1 DFQATT, CDR2 SNEGSKA (reference sequence). The CDR3 has 13 amino acids. Trimming took off 1 base at V and 5 bases at J, with 9 bases between the two ends. CDR3 in DNA: TGCAGTGCTAGAGTGCCGGGGGATCAGCCCCAGCATTTT. Translation: CSARVPGDQPQHF.

The V gene is TRBV27, the J gene TRBJ1-1, with D hard to call. Per germline, CDR1 MNHEY and CDR2 SMNVEV (reference sequence). Trimming shortened V by 2 bases and J by 3 bases, and 10 bases separated the two germline ends. CDR3 length equals 14 residues. The CDR3 region is CASSLGDLDTEAFF. The CDR3, as DNA: TGTGCCAGCAGTTTAGGGGATTTGGACACTGAAGCTTTCTTT.

This clonotype was seen more than once but under ten times. The rearrangement links TRBV20-1 to TRBJ1-4; D might be TRBD1 (6 bases). Per the germline V gene, CDR1 is DFQATT and CDR2 is SNEGSKA (reference sequence). The CDR3 contains 16 residues. Trimming took 5 bases from V and 0 from J, leaving 16 bases between them. CDR3 in DNA: TGCAGTGCTGGAGTACCGCGGACAGCAACTAATGAAAAACTGTTTTTT. Its translation is CSAGVPRTATNEKLFF.

This clonotype was detected a few times. CDR3 in amino acids: CASRETGSETQYF. In DNA form, the CDR3 reads TGTGCCAGCAGAGAGACAGGGTCCGAGACCCAGTACTTC. This chain connects TRBV12-3 or TRBV12-4 to TRBJ2-5; 7 bases match TRBD1. The CDR3 runs to 13 residues. With 6 bases clipped from V and 5 bases from J, the junction kept 6 bases outside the gene matches.

This clonotype has just a few counts. The chain carries TRBV10-3 and TRBJ1-2; D possibly corresponds to TRBD1 (5 bases). This CDR3 region has 14 residues. Trimming took 6 bases from V and 4 from J, leaving 15 bases between them. Germline V CDR1 and CDR2: ENHRY, SYGVKD. CDR3 region: CAISGDLTAYGYTF. CDR3 DNA sequence: TGTGCCATCAGCGGGGACTTAACCGCCTATGGCTACACCTTC.